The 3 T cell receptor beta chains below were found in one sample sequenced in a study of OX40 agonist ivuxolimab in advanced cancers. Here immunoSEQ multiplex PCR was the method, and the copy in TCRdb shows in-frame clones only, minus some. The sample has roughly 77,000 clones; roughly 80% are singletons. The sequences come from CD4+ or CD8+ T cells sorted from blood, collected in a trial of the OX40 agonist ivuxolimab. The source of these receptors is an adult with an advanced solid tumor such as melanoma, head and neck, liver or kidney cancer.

This chain's CDR3 is CASSPPGGMNTEAFF. The CDR3 nucleotides are TGTGCCAGCTCACCACCGGGGGGGATGAACACTGAAGCTTTCTTT. The rearrangement uses TRBV18 and TRBJ1-1; D is possibly TRBD1 (5 bases). CDR1 and CDR2 from the germline V gene are KGHSH and LQKENI. Trimming took 0 bases from V and 0 from J, leaving 8 bases between them. This CDR3 spans 15 amino acids.

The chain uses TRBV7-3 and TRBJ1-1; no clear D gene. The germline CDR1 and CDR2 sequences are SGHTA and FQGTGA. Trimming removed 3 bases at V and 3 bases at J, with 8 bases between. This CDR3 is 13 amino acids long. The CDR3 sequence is CASSFVGDTEAFF. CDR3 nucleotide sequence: TGTGCCAGCAGCTTTGTCGGGGACACTGAAGCTTTCTTT.

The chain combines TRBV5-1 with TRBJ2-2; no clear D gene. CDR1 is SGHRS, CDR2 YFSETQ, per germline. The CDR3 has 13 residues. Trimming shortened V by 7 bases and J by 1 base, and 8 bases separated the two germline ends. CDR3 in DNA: TGCGCCAGCGCTATGGGGAACACCGGGGAGCTGTTTTTT. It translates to CASAMGNTGELFF.